What follows are 17 T cell receptor beta chains derived from one specimen sequenced in a study of T-cell reconstitution after alpha-beta-depleted transplantation in children. A library of TCRbeta sequences, prepared with unique molecular identifiers, was generated. MiXCR was run by TCRdb on the PCR reads, yielding one entry per CDR3 protein. The repertoire consists of around 45,000 distinct CDR3 sequences, with about 50% occurring once and the leading ten covering about two fifths. Sequenced material: peripheral blood, taken before TCRalphabeta/CD19-depleted stem cell transplant. Receptor source: a boy less than two years old with SCID, due to receive a stem cell transplant.

J is TRBJ2-7 and V is TRBV4-2, with 7 bases lining up with TRBD1. After removal of 0 bases from V and 0 bases from J, the junction contained 2 bases not matched to a gene. In germline, CDR1 is LGHNA, CDR2 YNFKEQ. The CDR3 loop spans 15 amino acids. The CDR3 sequence is CASSQEGQSSYEQYF. In DNA, the CDR3 is TGTGCCAGCAGCCAAGAGGGACAGAGCTCCTACGAGCAGTACTTC.

This clonotype was observed many times. The chain recombines TRBV7-2 with TRBJ1-1, with D possibly matching TRBD1 (5 bases). Deletions cut 1 base from V and 0 bases from J, with 9 bases between. Germline-derived CDR1 and CDR2 are SGHTA and FQGNSA. The CDR3 runs 15 residues. The CDR3 region is CASSLDPGLNTEAFF. The CDR3 DNA sequence: TGTGCCAGCAGCTTAGATCCGGGGCTGAACACTGAAGCTTTCTTT.

The V call is TRBV18, the J call TRBJ1-6; D may be TRBD1 (5 bases). Trimming cost V 4 bases and J 0 bases, with 13 bases left between them. The CDR3 is 17 residues long. Germline V gives CDR1 KGHSH, CDR2 LQKENI. The CDR3 region has the DNA TGTGCCAGCTCACTATCCAGGGCCAGCTCCTATAATTCACCCCTCCACTTT. The encoded protein is CASSLSRASSYNSPLHF.

This chain joins TRBV27 and TRBJ1-1; D perhaps matches TRBD1 (5 bases). CDR3 size: 14 residues. Germline values: CDR1 MNHEY, CDR2 SMNVEV (reference sequence). The germline V and J ends were trimmed by 8 bases and 4 bases, with 17 bases remaining between them. The CDR3 nucleotides are TGTGCCAGCTTGGGGGGACCCTCGGCCACTGAAGCTTTCTTT. Translated, it gives CASLGGPSATEAFF.

V and J are TRBV28 and TRBJ2-2; TRBD2 aligns across 16 bases. This CDR3 spans 17 amino acids. V gave up 6 bases and J gave up 7 bases; unmatched junction bases: 8. In germline, CDR1 is MDHEN, CDR2 SYDVKM. The DNA for the CDR3 is TGTGCCAGCAGCTCGGGACTAGCGGGGGGGACGGTCGGGGAGCTGTTTTTT. As protein: CASSSGLAGGTVGELFF.

The genes are TRBV28 and TRBJ1-6; D possibly corresponds to TRBD1 (6 bases). CDR3 length: 15 amino acids. Germline V gene lookup returns CDR1 MDHEN and CDR2 SYDVKM. V was shortened by 7 bases and J by 8 bases, with 18 bases between the two germline ends. Here the CDR3 DNA reads TGTGCCAGCACCCAAAGGTGGCAGGGGTATTCACCCCTCCACTTT. Encoded protein: CASTQRWQGYSPLHF.

The chain has TRBV5-1 and TRBJ2-4; tentative D call: TRBD2 (5 bases). The CDR3 totals 16 residues. Germline V gene data show CDR1 as SGHRS and CDR2 as YFSETQ. V lost 0 bases, J lost 1 base, and 11 bases lay in between. Here the CDR3 reads CASSLDLAMAKNIQYF. The CDR3 DNA is TGCGCCAGCAGCTTGGATCTAGCCATGGCCAAAAACATTCAGTACTTC.

The chain uses TRBV5-1 and TRBJ2-7; D gene unclear. This CDR3 contains 13 residues. Germline loops: CDR1 SGHRS, CDR2 YFSETQ. The V gene lost 0 bases and the J gene lost 7 bases, with 11 bases spanning the gap. The CDR3 sequence is CASSLGPIGEQYF. As DNA, the CDR3 is TGCGCCAGCAGCTTGGGACCGATTGGGGAGCAGTACTTC.

This sequence joins TRBV5-5 and TRBJ2-2; no definite D call. V was pared by 0 bases and J by 4 bases, with 4 bases between. The CDR3 runs 13 residues. CDR1 and CDR2 (germline): SGHKS, YYEKEE (reference sequence). In nucleotides, the CDR3 is TGTGCCAGCAGCTTGGAGGGCACCGGGGAGCTGTTTTTT. This gives the protein CASSLEGTGELFF.

The V call is TRBV6-1, the J call TRBJ2-5; 8 bases map to TRBD1. V was clipped by 4 bases and J by 1 base; unmatched bases: 5. Germline V gene lookup returns CDR1 MNHNS and CDR2 SASEGT. CDR3 length equals 15 residues. In DNA, the CDR3 is TGTGCCAGCAGTGCGACAGGGGCCTCCCAAGAGACCCAGTACTTC. This encodes CASSATGASQETQYF.

This clonotype has only one observation. The chain combines TRBV10-3 with TRBJ2-1; D gene ambiguous. V dropped 6 bases and J dropped 2 bases, with 11 bases sitting between them. The CDR3 is 14 residues long. CDR1 ENHRY and CDR2 SYGVKD come from the germline V gene. As DNA, the CDR3 is TGTGCCATCAGGGACCGTTCCACCTACAATGAGCAGTTCTTC. Translated: CAIRDRSTYNEQFF.

In its sample, this clonotype was seen a few times. This chain connects TRBV29-1 to TRBJ2-3; TRBD2 agrees at 10 bases. CDR1 is SQVTM, CDR2 ANQGSEA, per germline. The CDR3 is 17 residues long. V gave up 2 bases and J gave up 6 bases; unmatched junction bases: 14. The CDR3 loop reads CSVERTPLAGAGDTQYF. CDR3 nucleotides: TGCAGCGTTGAACGAACGCCCCTAGCGGGGGCAGGGGATACGCAGTATTTT.

The chain carries TRBV6-6 and TRBJ2-3, with no clear D. Germline assignment: CDR1 MNHNY and CDR2 SVGAGI (reference sequence). This CDR3 is built from 13 residues. Trimming removed 6 bases at V and 2 bases at J, with 9 bases between. Here the CDR3 DNA reads TGTGCCAGCAGGGTCGCGAACACAGATACGCAGTATTTT. It translates to CASRVANTDTQYF.

The chain combines TRBV7-3 with TRBJ2-1; possibly TRBD1 for D (6 bases). This CDR3 is built from 18 residues. The V and J ends lost 5 bases and 7 bases respectively, with 27 bases between them. Germline CDR1 reads SGHTA; CDR2 reads FQGTGA. The CDR3 loop reads CASSTNPGLDRPWNEQFF. For the CDR3, the DNA is TGTGCCAGCAGCACCAACCCGGGGTTAGACAGGCCGTGGAATGAGCAGTTCTTC.

This chain connects TRBV29-1 to TRBJ2-4; tentative D call: TRBD2 (5 bases). This CDR3 is built from 14 residues. Germline CDR1 SQVTM, CDR2 ANQGSEA. Trimming left V 4 bases short and J 1 base short, with 11 bases between. The CDR3 region is CSVGPSGAKNIQYF. CDR3 nucleotides: TGCAGCGTTGGCCCCTCGGGGGCCAAAAACATTCAGTACTTC.

This clonotype was counted only a few times. The J gene is TRBJ1-1, the V gene TRBV4-1, with 8 bases fitting TRBD1. This CDR3 is 17 amino acids long. J gave up 2 bases and V 1 base, and 9 bases lay outside the gene matches. Germline V lookup: CDR1 MGHRA, CDR2 YSYEKL. In nucleotides, the CDR3 is TGCGCCAGCAGCCAAGCGCGCAGGGGGCAGGTCAACACTGAAGCTTTCTTT. It is translated as CASSQARRGQVNTEAFF.

The chain joins TRBV20-1 to TRBJ2-7; D is undetermined. Germline values: CDR1 DFQATT, CDR2 SNEGSKA (reference sequence). This CDR3 has 14 amino acids. Trimming left V 1 base short and J 6 bases short, with 16 bases between. CDR3 DNA sequence: TGCAGTGCTAGAGCGGAGACAACCCTGGGCGAGCAGTACTTC. It specifies CSARAETTLGEQYF.